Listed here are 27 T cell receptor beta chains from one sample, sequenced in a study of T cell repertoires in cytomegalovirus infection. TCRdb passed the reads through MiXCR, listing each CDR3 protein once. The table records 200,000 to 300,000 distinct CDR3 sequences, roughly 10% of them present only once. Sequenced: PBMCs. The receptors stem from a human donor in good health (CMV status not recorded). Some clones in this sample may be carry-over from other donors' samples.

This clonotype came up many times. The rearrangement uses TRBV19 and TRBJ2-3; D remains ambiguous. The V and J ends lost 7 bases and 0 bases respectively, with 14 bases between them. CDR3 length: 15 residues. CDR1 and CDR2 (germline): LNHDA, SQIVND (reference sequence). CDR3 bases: TGTGCCAGTACCCAGCCCGGCGGAAGCACAGATACGCAGTATTTT. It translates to CASTQPGGSTDTQYF.

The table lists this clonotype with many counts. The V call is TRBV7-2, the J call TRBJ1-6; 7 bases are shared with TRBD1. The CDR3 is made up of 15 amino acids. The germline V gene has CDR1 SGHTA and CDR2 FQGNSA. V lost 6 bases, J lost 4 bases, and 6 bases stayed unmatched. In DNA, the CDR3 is TGTGCCAGCAGGTCCGGACAGGCTTATAATTCACCCCTCCACTTT. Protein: CASRSGQAYNSPLHF.

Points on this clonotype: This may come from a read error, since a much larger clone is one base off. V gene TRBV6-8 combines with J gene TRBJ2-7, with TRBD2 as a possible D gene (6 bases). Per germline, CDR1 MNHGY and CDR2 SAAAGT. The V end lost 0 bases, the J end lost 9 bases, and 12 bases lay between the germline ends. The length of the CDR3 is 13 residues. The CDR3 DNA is TGTGCCAGCAGTTACTCGGACTGGGGGGTGCAGTACTTC. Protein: CASSYSDWGVQYF.

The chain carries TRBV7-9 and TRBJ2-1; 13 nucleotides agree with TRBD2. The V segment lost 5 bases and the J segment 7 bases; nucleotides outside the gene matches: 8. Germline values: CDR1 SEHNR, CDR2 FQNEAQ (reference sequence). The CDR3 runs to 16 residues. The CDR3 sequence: CASSAKGTSGANEQFF. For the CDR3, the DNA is TGTGCCAGCAGCGCAAAAGGGACTAGCGGGGCGAATGAGCAGTTCTTC.

CDR3 sequence: CASSRAEDTKNIQYF. The CDR3 DNA sequence: TGTGCCAGCAGTAGGGCTGAGGATACCAAAAACATTCAGTACTTC. The V and J genes are TRBV28 and TRBJ2-4; D is unclear. Germline V gene sequence: CDR1 MDHEN, CDR2 SYDVKM. The CDR3 totals 15 residues. Deletions cut 5 bases from V and 2 bases from J, with 13 bases between.

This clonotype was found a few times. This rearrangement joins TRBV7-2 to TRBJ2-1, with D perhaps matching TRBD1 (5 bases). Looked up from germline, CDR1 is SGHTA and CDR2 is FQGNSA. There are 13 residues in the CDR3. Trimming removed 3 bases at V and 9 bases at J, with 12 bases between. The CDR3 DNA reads TGTGCCAGCAGCTTGGGGCTCAGAGGTGAGCAGTTCTTC. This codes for CASSLGLRGEQFF.

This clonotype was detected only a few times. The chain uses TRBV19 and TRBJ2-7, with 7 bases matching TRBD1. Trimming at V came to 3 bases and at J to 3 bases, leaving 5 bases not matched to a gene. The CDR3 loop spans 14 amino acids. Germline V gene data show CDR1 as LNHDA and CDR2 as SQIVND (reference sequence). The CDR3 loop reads CASSIIGGSYEQYF. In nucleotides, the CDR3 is TGTGCCAGTAGTATTATAGGGGGCAGCTACGAGCAGTACTTC.

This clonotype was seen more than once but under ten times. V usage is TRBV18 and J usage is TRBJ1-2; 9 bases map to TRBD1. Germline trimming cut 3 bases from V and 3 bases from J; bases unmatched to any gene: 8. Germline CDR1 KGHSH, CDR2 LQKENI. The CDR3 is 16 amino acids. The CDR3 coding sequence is TGTGCCAGCTCACCTTCGGGACAGGGATGGTACTATGGCTACACCTTC. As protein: CASSPSGQGWYYGYTF. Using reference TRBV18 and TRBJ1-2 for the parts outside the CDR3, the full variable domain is NAGVMQNPRHLVRRRGQEARLRCSPMKGHSHVYWYRQLPEEGLKFMVYLQKENIIDESGMPKERFSAEFPKEGPSILRIQQVVRGDSAAYFCASSPSGQGWYYGYTFGSGTRLTVV.

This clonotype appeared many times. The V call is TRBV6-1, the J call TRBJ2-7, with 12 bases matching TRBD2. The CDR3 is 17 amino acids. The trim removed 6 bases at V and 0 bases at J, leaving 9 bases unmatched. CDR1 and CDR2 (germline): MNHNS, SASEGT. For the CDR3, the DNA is TGTGCCAGCAGAACTAGCGGGGGGACCCGAAGCTCCTACGAGCAGTACTTC. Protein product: CASRTSGGTRSSYEQYF.

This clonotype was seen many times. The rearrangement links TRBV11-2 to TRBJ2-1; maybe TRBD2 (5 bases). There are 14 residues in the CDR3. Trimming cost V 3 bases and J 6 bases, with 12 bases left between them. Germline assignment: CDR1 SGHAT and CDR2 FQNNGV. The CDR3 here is CASSLATRANEQFF. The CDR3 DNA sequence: TGTGCCAGCAGCTTGGCTACTAGAGCCAATGAGCAGTTCTTC.

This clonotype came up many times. CDR3 region: CASSLSGGAYEQYF. The CDR3 DNA reads TGTGCCAGCAGTTTATCAGGGGGGGCCTACGAGCAGTACTTC. This sequence joins TRBV28 and TRBJ2-7, with D possibly being TRBD1 or TRBD2 (7 bases each). This CDR3 contains 14 residues. Germline V lookup: CDR1 MDHEN, CDR2 SYDVKM. Trimming pared 1 base from V and 2 bases from J, leaving 9 bases between.

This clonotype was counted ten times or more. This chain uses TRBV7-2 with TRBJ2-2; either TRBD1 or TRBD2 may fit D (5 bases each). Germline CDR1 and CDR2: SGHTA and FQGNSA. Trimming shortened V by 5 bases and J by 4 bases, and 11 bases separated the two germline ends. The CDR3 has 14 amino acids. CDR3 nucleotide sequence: TGTGCCAGCAGCCTCGTTGGGGGCACCGGGGAGCTGTTTTTT. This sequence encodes CASSLVGGTGELFF.

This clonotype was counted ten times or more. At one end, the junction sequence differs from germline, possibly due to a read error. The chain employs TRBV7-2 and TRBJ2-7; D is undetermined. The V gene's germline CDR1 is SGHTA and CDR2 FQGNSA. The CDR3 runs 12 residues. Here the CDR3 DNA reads TGTGCCAGCAGCTTATTGGGGTACGGGCAGTACTTC. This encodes CASSLLGYGQYF. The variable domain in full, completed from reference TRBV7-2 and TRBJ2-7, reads GAGVSQSPSNKVTEKGKDVELRCDPISGHTALYWYRQSLGQGLEFLIYFQGNSAPDKSGLPSDRFSAERTGGSVSTLTIQRTQQEDSAVYLCASSLLGYGQYFGPGTRLTVT.

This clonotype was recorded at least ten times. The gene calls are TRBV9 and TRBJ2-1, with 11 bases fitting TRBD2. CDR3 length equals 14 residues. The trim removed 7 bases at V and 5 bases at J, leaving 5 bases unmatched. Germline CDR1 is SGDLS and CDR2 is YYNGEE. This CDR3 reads CASSGLAENNEQFF. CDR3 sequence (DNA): TGTGCCAGCTCGGGACTAGCGGAGAACAATGAGCAGTTCTTC.

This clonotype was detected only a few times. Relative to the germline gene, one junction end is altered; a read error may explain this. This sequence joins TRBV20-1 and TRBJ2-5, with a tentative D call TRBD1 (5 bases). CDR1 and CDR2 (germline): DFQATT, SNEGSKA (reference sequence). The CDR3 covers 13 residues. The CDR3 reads CSAPQTAQEAQYF. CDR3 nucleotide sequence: TGCAGTGCACCTCAGACAGCCCAAGAGGCCCAGTACTTC.

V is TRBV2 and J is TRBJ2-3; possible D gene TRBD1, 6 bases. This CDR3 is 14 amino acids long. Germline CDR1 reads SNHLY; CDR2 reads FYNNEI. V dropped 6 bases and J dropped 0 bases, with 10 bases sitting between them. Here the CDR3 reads CASSRTASTDTQYF. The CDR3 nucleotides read TGTGCCAGCAGCCGGACAGCTAGCACAGATACGCAGTATTTT.

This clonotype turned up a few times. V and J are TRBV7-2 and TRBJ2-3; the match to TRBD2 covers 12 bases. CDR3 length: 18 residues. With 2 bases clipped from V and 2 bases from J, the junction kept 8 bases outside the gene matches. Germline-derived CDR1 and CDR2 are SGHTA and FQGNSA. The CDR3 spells CASSLTTSGGLITDTQYF. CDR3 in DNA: TGTGCCAGCAGCTTAACGACTAGCGGGGGACTTATCACAGATACGCAGTATTTT.

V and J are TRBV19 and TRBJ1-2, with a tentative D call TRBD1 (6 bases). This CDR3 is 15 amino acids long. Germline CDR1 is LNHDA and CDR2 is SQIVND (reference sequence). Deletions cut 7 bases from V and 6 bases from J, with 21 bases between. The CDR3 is CASTRMVGGGDGYTF. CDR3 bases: TGTGCCAGTACCCGCATGGTGGGGGGCGGCGATGGCTACACCTTC. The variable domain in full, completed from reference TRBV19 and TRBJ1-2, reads DGGITQSPKYLFRKEGQNVTLSCEQNLNHDAMYWYRQDPGQGLRLIYYSQIVNDFQKGDIAEGYSVSREKKESFPLTVTSAQKNPTAFYLCASTRMVGGGDGYTFGSGTRLTVV.

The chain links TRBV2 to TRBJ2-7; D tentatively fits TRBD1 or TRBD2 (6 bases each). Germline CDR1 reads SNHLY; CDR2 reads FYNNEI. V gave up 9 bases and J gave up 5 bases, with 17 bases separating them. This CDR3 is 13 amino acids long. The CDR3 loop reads CASQPGGLDEQYF. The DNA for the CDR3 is TGTGCCAGTCAGCCCGGGGGCCTAGACGAGCAGTACTTC.

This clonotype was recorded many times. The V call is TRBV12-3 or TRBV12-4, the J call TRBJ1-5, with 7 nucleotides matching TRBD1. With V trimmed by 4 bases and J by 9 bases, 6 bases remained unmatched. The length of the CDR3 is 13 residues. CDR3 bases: TGTGCCAGCAGTTCACGACAGGGTGGGCCCCAGCATTTT. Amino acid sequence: CASSSRQGGPQHF.

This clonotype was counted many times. The CDR3 protein is CASTSHTFTYGYTF. In DNA, the CDR3 is TGTGCCAGCACTAGTCACACCTTCACCTATGGCTACACCTTC. The rearrangement links TRBV28 to TRBJ1-2; no firm D call. The germline V and J ends were trimmed by 7 bases and 4 bases, with 16 bases remaining between them. This CDR3 comprises 14 residues. Looked up from germline, CDR1 is MDHEN and CDR2 is SYDVKM.

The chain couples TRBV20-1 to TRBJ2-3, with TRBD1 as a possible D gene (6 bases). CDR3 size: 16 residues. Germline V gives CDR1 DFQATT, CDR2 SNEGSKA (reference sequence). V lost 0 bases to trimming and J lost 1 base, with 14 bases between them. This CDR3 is CSARDPARQGTDTQYF. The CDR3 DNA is TGCAGTGCTAGAGATCCGGCCCGACAGGGCACAGATACGCAGTATTTT.

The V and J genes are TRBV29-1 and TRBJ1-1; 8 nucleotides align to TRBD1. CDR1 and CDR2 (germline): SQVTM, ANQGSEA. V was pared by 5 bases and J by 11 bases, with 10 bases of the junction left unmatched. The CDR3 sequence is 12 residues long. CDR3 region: CSVLPGGFKAFF. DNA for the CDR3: TGCAGCGTTTTACCAGGGGGCTTTAAGGCTTTCTTT.

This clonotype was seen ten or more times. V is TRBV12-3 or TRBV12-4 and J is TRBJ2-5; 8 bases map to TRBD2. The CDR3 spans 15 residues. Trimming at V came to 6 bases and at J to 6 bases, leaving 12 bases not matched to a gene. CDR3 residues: CASSPQGGRMKTQYF. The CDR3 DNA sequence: TGTGCCAGCAGCCCGCAGGGCGGGAGGATGAAGACCCAGTACTTC.

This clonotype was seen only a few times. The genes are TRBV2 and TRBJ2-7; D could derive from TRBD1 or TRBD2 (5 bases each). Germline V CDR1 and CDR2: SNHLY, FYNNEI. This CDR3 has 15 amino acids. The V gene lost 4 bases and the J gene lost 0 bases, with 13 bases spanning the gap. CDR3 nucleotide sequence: TGTGCCAGCAGTGGGGGGACGCTCAGCTCCTACGAGCAGTACTTC. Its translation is CASSGGTLSSYEQYF.

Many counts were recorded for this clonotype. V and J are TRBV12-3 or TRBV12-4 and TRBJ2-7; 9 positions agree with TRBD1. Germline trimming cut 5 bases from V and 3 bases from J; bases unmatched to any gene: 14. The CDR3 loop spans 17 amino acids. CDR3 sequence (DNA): TGTGCCAGCAGTCACCCCAGAAACCGACAGGGGGTCTACGAGCAGTACTTC. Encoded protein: CASSHPRNRQGVYEQYF.

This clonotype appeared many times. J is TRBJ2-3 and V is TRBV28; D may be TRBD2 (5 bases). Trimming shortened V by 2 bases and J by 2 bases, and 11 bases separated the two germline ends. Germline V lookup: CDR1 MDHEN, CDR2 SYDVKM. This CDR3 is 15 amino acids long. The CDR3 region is CASSLEGGLTDTQYF. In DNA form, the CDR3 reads TGTGCCAGCAGTTTAGAAGGCGGGCTCACAGATACGCAGTATTTT. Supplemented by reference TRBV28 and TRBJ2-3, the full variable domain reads DVKVTQSSRYLVKRTGEKVFLECVQDMDHENMFWYRQDPGLGLRLIYFSYDVKMKEKGDIPEGYSVSREKKERFSLILESASTNQTSMYLCASSLEGGLTDTQYFGPGTRLTVL.